These 8 T cell receptor beta chains originate from one sample sequenced in a study of cytomegalovirus exposure and HLA in healthy donors. TCRdb's copy holds only in-frame clones and misses some; the assay was immunoSEQ multiplex PCR. The table shows 250,000 to 300,000 clones, with 80% to 90% occurring only once. Input material: PBMCs. These receptors were collected from a young woman in good health and CMV-seronegative.

The chain's CDR3 is CASSQDLRGNEQFF. The CDR3 nucleotides are TGTGCCAGCAGCCAAGATCTTAGGGGCAATGAGCAGTTCTTC. The chain is built from TRBV4-2 and TRBJ2-1, with D possibly matching TRBD1 (5 bases). The CDR3 runs 14 residues. CDR1 is LGHNA and CDR2 is YNFKEQ in the germline V gene. V lost 0 bases and J 6 bases, leaving 9 bases between the germline ends.

The chain joins TRBV18 to TRBJ1-2, with 7 bases fitting TRBD1. Germline lookup yields CDR1 KGHSH and CDR2 LQKENI. This CDR3 region has 15 residues. Losses at the gene ends were 3 bases for V and 3 bases for J; bases not matched to a gene: 7. This chain's CDR3 is CASSPDRALHYGYTF. For the CDR3, the DNA is TGTGCCAGCTCACCCGACAGGGCTCTTCACTATGGCTACACCTTC.

This clone was detected a few times. The chain is built from TRBV6-5 and TRBJ1-2; 9 bases fit TRBD1. CDR3 size: 14 residues. With V trimmed by 6 bases and J by 5 bases, 7 bases remained unmatched. In germline, CDR1 is MNHEY, CDR2 SVGAGI. The CDR3 protein is CASSRSGQGYGYTF. CDR3 bases: TGTGCCAGCAGCCGATCGGGACAGGGATATGGCTACACCTTC.

This sequence joins TRBV29-1 and TRBJ1-1; 8 bases map to TRBD1. CDR3 length: 14 residues. Germline CDR1 reads SQVTM; CDR2 reads ANQGSEA. Losses at the gene ends were 3 bases for V and 4 bases for J; bases not matched to a gene: 7. The CDR3 loop reads CSVEKDRVTTEAFF. The DNA of the CDR3 is TGCAGCGTTGAGAAGGACAGGGTTACCACTGAAGCTTTCTTT.

The chain links TRBV7-3 to TRBJ2-2, with 10 bases that match TRBD1. Germline V gene lookup returns CDR1 SGHTA and CDR2 FQGTGA. V was clipped by 4 bases and J by 7 bases; unmatched bases: 9. There are 16 residues in the CDR3. The CDR3 bases are TGTGCCAGCAGCTCTCGGGGACAGGGGATGATCGGGGAGCTGTTTTTT. Translating gives CASSSRGQGMIGELFF.

CDR3: CASSSRSRVAGYNEQFF. CDR3 nucleotide sequence: TGTGCCAGCAGCTCCCGCAGTAGGGTCGCGGGATACAATGAGCAGTTCTTC. This chain joins TRBV5-6 and TRBJ2-1; D perhaps matches TRBD2 (6 bases). Trimming took 3 bases from V and 4 from J, leaving 20 bases between them. The CDR3 is made up of 17 amino acids. Germline CDR1 SGHDT, CDR2 YYEEEE.

The chain employs TRBV7-4 and TRBJ1-1; 10 nucleotides align to TRBD1. V was pared by 4 bases and J by 0 bases, with 8 bases of the junction left unmatched. This CDR3 comprises 17 residues. Germline V gene lookup returns CDR1 SGHVT and CDR2 SQSDAQ. This chain's CDR3 is CASSWGQGCDMNTEAFF. The CDR3 coding sequence is TGTGCCAGCAGCTGGGGACAGGGGTGCGATATGAACACTGAAGCTTTCTTT.

The rearrangement links TRBV5-4 to TRBJ2-7, with a weak D call TRBD2 (5 bases). With 0 bases removed from V and 2 bases from J, the gap between germline ends came to 12 bases. CDR1 SGHNT and CDR2 YYREEE come from the germline V gene (reference sequence). The CDR3 totals 15 residues. The CDR3 DNA reads as TGTGCCAGCAGCTTGGAGGCTAGCCCGACCTACGAGCAGTACTTC. Its protein is CASSLEASPTYEQYF.